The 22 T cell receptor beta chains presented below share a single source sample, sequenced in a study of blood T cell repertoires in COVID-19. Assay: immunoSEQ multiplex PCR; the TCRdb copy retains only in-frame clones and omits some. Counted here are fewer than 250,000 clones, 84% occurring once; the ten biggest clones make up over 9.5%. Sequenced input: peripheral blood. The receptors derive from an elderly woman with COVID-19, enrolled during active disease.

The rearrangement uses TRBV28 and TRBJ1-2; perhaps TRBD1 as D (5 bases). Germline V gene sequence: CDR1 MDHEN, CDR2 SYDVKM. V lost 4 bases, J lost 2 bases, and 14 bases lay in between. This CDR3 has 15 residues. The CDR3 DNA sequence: TGTGCCAGCAGTTGGGGGGGGAGGTCAAACTATGGCTACACCTTC. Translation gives CASSWGGRSNYGYTF.

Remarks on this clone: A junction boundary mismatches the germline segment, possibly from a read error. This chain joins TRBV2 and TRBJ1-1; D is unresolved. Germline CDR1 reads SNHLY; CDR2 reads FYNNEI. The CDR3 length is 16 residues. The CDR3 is CASPGPSTSMNTETFF. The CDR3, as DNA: TGTGCCAGCCCGGGTCCGTCGACGTCCATGAACACTGAAACTTTCTTT. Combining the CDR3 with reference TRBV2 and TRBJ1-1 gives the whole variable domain EPEVTQTPSHQVTQMGQEVILRCVPISNHLYFYWYRQILGQKVEFLVSFYNNEISEKSEIFDDQFSVERPDGSNFTLKIRSTKLEDSAMYFCASPGPSTSMNTETFFGQGTRLTVV.

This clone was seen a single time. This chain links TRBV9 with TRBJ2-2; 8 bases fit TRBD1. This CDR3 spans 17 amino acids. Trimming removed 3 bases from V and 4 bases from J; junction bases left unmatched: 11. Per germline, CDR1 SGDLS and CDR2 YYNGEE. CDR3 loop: CASSARTGPDRTGELFF. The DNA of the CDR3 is TGTGCCAGCAGCGCTCGGACAGGGCCCGATCGCACCGGGGAGCTGTTTTTT.

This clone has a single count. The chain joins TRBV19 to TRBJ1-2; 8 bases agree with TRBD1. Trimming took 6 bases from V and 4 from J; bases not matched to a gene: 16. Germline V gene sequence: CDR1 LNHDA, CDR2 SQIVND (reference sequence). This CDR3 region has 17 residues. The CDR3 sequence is CASSADHDRGRPYGYTF. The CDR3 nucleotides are TGTGCCAGTAGCGCCGACCATGACAGGGGCCGGCCCTATGGCTACACCTTC.

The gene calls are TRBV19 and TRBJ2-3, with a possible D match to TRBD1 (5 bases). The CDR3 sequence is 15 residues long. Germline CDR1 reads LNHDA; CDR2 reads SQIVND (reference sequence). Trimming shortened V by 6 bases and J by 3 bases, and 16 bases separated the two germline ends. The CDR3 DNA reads TGTGCCAGTAGGCGACAGTTCTACGGGACAGATACGCAGTATTTT. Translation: CASRRQFYGTDTQYF.

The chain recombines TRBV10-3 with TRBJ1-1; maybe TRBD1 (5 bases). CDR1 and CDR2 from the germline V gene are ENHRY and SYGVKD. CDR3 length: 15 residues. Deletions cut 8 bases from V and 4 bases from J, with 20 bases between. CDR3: CAIGTGRVIITEAFF. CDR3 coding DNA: TGTGCCATCGGAACAGGAAGGGTGATAATCACTGAAGCTTTCTTT.

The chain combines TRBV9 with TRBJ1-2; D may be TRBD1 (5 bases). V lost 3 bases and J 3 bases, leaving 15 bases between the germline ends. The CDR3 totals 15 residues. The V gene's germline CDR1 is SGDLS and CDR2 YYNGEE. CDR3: CASSGDSSGHYGYTF. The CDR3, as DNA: TGTGCCAGCAGCGGGGACTCCTCGGGGCACTATGGCTACACCTTC.

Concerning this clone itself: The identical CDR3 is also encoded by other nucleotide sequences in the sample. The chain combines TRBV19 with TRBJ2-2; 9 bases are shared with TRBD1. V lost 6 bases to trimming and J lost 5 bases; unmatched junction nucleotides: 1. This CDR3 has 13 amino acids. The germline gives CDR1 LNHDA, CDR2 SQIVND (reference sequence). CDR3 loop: CASRTGGTGELFF. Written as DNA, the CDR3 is TGTGCCAGTAGGACAGGGGGGACCGGGGAGCTGTTTTTT.

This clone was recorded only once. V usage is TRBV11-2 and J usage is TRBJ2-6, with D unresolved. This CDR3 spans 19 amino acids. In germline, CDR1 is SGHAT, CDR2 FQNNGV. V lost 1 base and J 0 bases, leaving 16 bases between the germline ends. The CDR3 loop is CASSLVTSRTFSGANVLTF. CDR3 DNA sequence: TGTGCCAGCAGCTTAGTAACATCTAGAACATTCTCTGGGGCCAACGTCCTGACTTTC.

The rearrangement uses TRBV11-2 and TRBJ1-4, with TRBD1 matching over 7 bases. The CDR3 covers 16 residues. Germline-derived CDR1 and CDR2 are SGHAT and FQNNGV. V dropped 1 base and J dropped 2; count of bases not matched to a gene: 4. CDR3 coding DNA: TGTGCCAGCAGCTTAGGGACAGGAGGGACTAATGAAAAACTGTTTTTT. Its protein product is CASSLGTGGTNEKLFF.

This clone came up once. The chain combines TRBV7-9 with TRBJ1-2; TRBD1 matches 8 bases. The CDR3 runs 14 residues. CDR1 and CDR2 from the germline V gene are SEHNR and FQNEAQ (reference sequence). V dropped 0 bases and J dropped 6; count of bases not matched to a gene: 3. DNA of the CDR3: TGTGCCAGCAGCTTAGCGGACAGGGAGGATGGCTACACCTTC. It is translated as CASSLADREDGYTF.

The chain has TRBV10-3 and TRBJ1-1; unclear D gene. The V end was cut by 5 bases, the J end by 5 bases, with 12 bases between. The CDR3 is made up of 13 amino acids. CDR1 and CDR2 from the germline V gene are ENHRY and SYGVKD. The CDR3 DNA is TGTGCCATCAGTCGGACCGGGGATACTGAAGCTTTCTTT. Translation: CAISRTGDTEAFF.

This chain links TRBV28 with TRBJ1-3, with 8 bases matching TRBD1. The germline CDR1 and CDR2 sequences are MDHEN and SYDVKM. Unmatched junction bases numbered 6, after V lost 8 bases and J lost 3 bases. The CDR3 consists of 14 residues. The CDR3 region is CASYSGGGGNTIYF. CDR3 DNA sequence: TGTGCCAGCTACTCAGGGGGCGGTGGAAACACCATATATTTT.

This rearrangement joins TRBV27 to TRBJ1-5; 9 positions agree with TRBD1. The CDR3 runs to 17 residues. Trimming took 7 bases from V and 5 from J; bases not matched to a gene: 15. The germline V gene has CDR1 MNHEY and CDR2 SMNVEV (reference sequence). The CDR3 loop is CASTHRPGQGVHQPQHF. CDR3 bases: TGTGCCAGCACCCATAGACCGGGACAGGGAGTCCATCAGCCCCAGCATTTT.

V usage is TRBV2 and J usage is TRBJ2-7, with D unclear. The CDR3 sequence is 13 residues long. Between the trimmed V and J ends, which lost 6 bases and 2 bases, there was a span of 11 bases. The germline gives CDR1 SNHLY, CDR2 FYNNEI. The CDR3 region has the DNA TGTGCCAGCAGCTACCAAACGACCTACGAGCAGTACTTC. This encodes CASSYQTTYEQYF.

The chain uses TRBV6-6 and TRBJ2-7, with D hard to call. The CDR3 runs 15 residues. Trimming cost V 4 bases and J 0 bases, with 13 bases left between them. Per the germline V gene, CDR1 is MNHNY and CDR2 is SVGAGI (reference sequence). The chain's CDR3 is CASSFRSQSSYEQYF. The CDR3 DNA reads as TGTGCCAGCAGTTTCCGTTCACAGAGCTCCTACGAGCAGTACTTC.

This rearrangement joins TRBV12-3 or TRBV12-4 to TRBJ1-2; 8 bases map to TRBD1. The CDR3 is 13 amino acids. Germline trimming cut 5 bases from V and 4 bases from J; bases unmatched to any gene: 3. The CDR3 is CASSPTGGYGYTF. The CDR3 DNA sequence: TGTGCCAGCAGTCCAACAGGGGGCTATGGCTACACCTTC.

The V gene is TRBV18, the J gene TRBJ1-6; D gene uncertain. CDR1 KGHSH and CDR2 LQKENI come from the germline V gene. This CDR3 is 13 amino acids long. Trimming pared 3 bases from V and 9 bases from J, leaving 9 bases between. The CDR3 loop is CASSPDIFSPLHF. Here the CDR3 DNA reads TGTGCCAGCTCACCTGACATCTTTTCACCCCTCCACTTT.

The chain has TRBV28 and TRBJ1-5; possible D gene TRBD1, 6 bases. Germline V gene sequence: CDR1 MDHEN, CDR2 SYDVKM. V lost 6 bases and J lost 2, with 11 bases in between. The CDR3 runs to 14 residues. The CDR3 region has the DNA TGTGCCAGCAGCATTCCAGGGGGCAATCAGCCCCAGCATTTT. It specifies CASSIPGGNQPQHF.

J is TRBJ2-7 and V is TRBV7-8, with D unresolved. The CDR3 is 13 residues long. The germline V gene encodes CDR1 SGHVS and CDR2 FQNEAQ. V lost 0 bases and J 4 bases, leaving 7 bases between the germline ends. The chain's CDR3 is CASSLARMYEQYV. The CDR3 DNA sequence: TGTGCCAGCAGCTTAGCGAGGATGTACGAGCAGTACGTC.

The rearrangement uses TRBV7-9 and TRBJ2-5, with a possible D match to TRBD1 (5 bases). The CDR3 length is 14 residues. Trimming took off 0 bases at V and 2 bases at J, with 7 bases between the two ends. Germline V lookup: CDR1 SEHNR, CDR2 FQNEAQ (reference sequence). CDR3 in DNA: TGTGCCAGCAGCTTAGCGCAGGGTCAAGAGACCCAGTACTTC. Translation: CASSLAQGQETQYF.

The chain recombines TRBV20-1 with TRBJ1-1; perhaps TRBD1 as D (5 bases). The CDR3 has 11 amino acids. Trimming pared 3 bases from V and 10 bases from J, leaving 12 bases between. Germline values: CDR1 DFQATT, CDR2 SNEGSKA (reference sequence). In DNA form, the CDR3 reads TGCAGTGCTAGGGGGGGTTTGGGAGCTTTCTTT. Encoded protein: CSARGGLGAFF.